This TCR beta chain was profiled in a study of cytomegalovirus exposure and HLA in healthy donors (dated by TCRdb to about 2017). Background on the whole study: An earlier analysis of under 600 of the donors reported about 250 Gb of sequence data and about 100 million unique TCR beta sequences from 150 million to 200 million T cells. A later genetic analysis used genome-wide SNP genotypes for about three fifths of the 666 donors, treating that subset as a discovery cohort. On average, 235,054 unique TCR beta nucleotide sequences were sequenced per donor among a few hundred genotyped donors of the cohort, with around 19% of those sequences being non-productive. All discovery cohort repertoires had been generated on a single sequencing platform. The number of donors typed differed by locus, with roughly 620-640 for A, B, C, DRB1 and DQB1, roughly 520 for DQA1, over 600 for DPA1, and some 450 for DPB1. Using immunosequencing, the study profiled T cell repertoires from approximately 700 subjects and related those repertoires to cytomegalovirus serostatus. An earlier analysis of several hundred of the donors applied high-throughput TCR beta sequencing to assess whether each TCR beta V gene segment acted as functional or pseudogenic. In a later analysis, previously published TCR beta repertoires from several hundred donors were re-analyzed and high-resolution HLA genotyping was added so that TCR occurrence patterns could be studied. A separate validation cohort of 100 to 150 different subjects was used in addition to the approximately 670-subject first cohort. The later analysis used no new phenotypic data to find candidate immune exposures, relying instead on TCR beta sequences and their occurrence across donors. Class I and class II HLA loci were covered by the typing at four-digit resolution. An early release that covered about 600 HLA-typed donors contained approximately 320 gigabases of sequencing data and tens of millions of unique TCR sequences. High-throughput TCR immunosequencing, statistical association of individual TCRs with disease status, and machine learning were combined to predict cytomegalovirus infection status. Of the roughly 400 genotyped donors, roughly 80% were placed in the genetic ancestry cluster associated with self-reported Caucasian donors. Donor age, sex, ethnicity and CMV serostatus were compiled together with the repertoire data. A few DR-DQ haplotypes were treated as single units for association and clustering because of strong linkage in the cohort. The study was designed to test whether signatures of past pathogen exposure could be identified by cataloging public T cell receptors.

The cohort comprised under 700 healthy bone marrow donors. All cohort members were sampled while nominally healthy, although unrecorded immune exposures were likely present. The donor tested CMV seropositive and was one of the 289 seropositive cohort members. A peripheral blood sample was collected from each donor, and TCR beta sequencing was performed on peripheral blood mononuclear cells. The Qiagen DNeasy Blood Extraction Kit was used to extract genomic DNA from the blood cell samples. Library prep was done by the immunoSEQ multiplex PCR assay. A mixture of 60 forward primers for TCR Vbeta segments and 13 reverse primers for TCR Jbeta segments was used in the multiplex PCR. Amplification of the CDR3 region of rearranged TCR beta genes was performed with a multiplex PCR assay on genomic DNA. The amplified TCR beta libraries were sequenced on the Illumina HiSeq System as 87-base-pair reads. In the original analysis: In a later analysis, tens of millions of unique TCR beta chains were counted across the approximately 640 repertoires, and roughly 11 million of these chains were shared by at least two donors. Raw reads were error-corrected and collapsed into unique sequences with a nearest-neighbor algorithm that merged closely related sequences to remove PCR and sequencing errors. CDR3 sequences were aligned to IMGT reference sequences to assign V, D and J gene segments. Each retained sequence needed at least a six-nucleotide match to both a V gene segment and a J gene segment. Rearrangements were classified as productive when the CDR3 lacked stop codons and remained in frame with V and J, and all other rearrangements were classified as non-productive. Following IMGT convention, CDR3 was defined as the stretch from the second conserved V-encoded cysteine to the conserved J-encoded phenylalanine. The earlier analysis of a few hundred of the donors excluded sequences that lacked an unambiguous match to a single V gene segment. An earlier analysis of approximately 590 of the donors called V segments functional above 56.7% productive rearrangements and segregating when the between-donor standard deviation exceeded 5%. A statistical classification framework was built for diagnosing cytomegalovirus status from the catalog of TCR beta chain sequences. In a later analysis, TCR nucleotide sequences were compared against IMGT/GENE-DB human TR gene sequences so that V and J genes could be assigned. In a later analysis, CDR3 sequences and most-parsimonious VDJ recombination scenarios were assigned using the TCRdist pipeline. In a later analysis, each TCR beta chain was defined by its CDR3 amino acid sequence together with its V-gene family, and reads lacking a unique V-gene family were excluded. In a later analysis, around 650 highly shared, low-generation-probability nucleotide sequences were removed to address suspected cross-contamination and a sequencing artifact. A later analysis calculated a clonal expansion index for each public chain from normalized within-repertoire ranks of inferred template counts. In a later analysis, generation probabilities were computed using a VDJ recombination model fitted to out-of-frame rearrangements, and the results were checked against IGoR. In a later analysis, TCR-TCR, TCR-HLA and TCR-CMV co-occurrence was scored with hypergeometric tests, and a repertoire-size bias correction was applied to TCR pairs. False discovery rates were estimated in a later analysis by permuting HLA or CMV assignments 20 times. A later analysis grouped co-occurring TCRs with DBSCAN, adding TCRdist sequence similarity when clustering within HLA-allele-positive subsets. For co-occurrence clustering, repertoires with fewer than 30,000 or more than 120,000 public chains were excluded, along with roughly 5 repertoires with anomalous nucleotide sharing. TCRdb obtained this table from immuneACCESS and retained in-frame rearrangements with V and J assigned. These tables miss some clones; where compared with another copy, unresolved V genes account for less than half of the shortfall, and the remainder is unexplained. Clonal size and the V and J genes are those of that table, whereas D and trimming came from the DNA. The sample records 150,000 or so clones, roughly 80% of which are singletons. 1.3% of the sample rests with the top ten.

Remarks on this clone: Its specific antigen is unknown. Within one base of it there is no much larger clone, and no base qualities were kept.

The germline V gene (reference sequence) provides CDR1 LNHDA and CDR2 SQIVND. The V end loses 4 bases and the J end loses 9 bases, and a stretch of 18 bases separates them. The CDR3 holds 14 amino acids from the cysteine to the phenylalanine. The sequence is cut down to CDR3 DNA, 42 bases in frame from base 1. What the work shows at the level of the full study, not this receptor alone: Most CMV-associated TCR beta chains appeared to be HLA-restricted in a later analysis, and the HLA associations seemed to be driven largely by CMV exposure. A later analysis found that HLA-associated TCR beta chains were more clonally expanded and had lower generation probabilities than equally common non-associated chains. The study listed 150 to 200 TCR beta chains as associated with cytomegalovirus. According to a later genetic analysis, donors in an Asian-associated ancestry cluster had fewer N-insertions in productive TCRs than the approximately 690-donor mean. A few of the identified cytomegalovirus-associated TCR beta chains were confirmed in vitro to be specific for cytomegalovirus antigens. Strong co-occurrence of HLA alleles, especially DR and DQ, made assigning TCR associations to individual alleles difficult. While some public TCRs were present in many individuals, most TCR sequences turned up only very rarely across donors. A later genetic analysis associated a missense DCLRE1C variant with V-gene and J-gene trimming of TCR beta chains, and an independent cohort replicated the association. HLA typing was unavailable for some donors at each locus, so association tests used only the typed subset. The 87-base-pair reads could not distinguish some IMGT-functional V segments, including TRBV6-2 and TRBV6-3, so those segments were excluded. In both the original and validation cohorts, the classifier was reported to diagnose cytomegalovirus status with high specificity and sensitivity. Correlated functional status among segregating V segments might reflect linkage disequilibrium, but an unknown experimental factor could not be ruled out. A further reported finding was that TCR beta sequences accurately predicted the HLA-A and HLA-B alleles for most subjects in the first cohort. Roughly uniform sequencing depth across donors was assumed in presence/absence analyses, although this assumption may not hold. The cohort was sequenced for TCR beta chains only, and without alpha or paired-chain data the features that could be detected were limited. For the cohort, immune exposure information was limited to CMV serostatus. At a false discovery rate of 0.05, a later analysis linked 15,000 to 20,000 TCR beta sequences to specific HLA alleles. Seventeen rarely observed V segments, including chromosome 9 orphons, were excluded from the earlier analysis of a few hundred of the donors because counts were too low. In a later analysis, several top co-occurrence clusters were reported to appear linked to parvovirus B19, influenza, CMV and Epstein-Barr virus. A later analysis found that TCR association rates varied across HLA loci, with DRB1 alleles showing the most associated TCRs and HLA-C alleles the fewest. In an earlier analysis of around 600 of the donors, most TCR beta V segments were observed in productive rearrangements about 90% or about 30% of the time, broadly matching IMGT annotations. A cluster of highly shared sequence variants was judged likely to represent a technical artifact of the sequencing pipeline. According to the authors, the approach could potentially be generalized to other disease states and immunological phenotypes.

The sequence is built from TRBV19 and TRBJ2-5; TRBD1 is a weak D gene call, 5 bases matching. The receptor comes from a man aged 50-59 years in good health and CMV-seropositive. What was sequenced was PBMCs. The nucleotides are TGTGCCAGTAGTAGCGACGTCGGAGTAGGGGCCCAGTACTTC. Translation gives CASSSDVGVGAQYF. When the CDR3 is completed using the reference TRBV19 and TRBJ2-5 genes on either side, the full variable domain is DGGITQSPKYLFRKEGQNVTLSCEQNLNHDAMYWYRQDPGQGLRLIYYSQIVNDFQKGDIAEGYSVSREKKESFPLTVTSAQKNPTAFYLCASSSDVGVGAQYFGPGTRLLVL.